This T cell receptor beta chain was captured in a study of circulating and synovial CD4+ cells in juvenile arthritis. Clones were sequenced by immunoSEQ multiplex PCR, and TCRdb holds only the in-frame ones, with some missing. The repertoire holds approximately 16,000 clones, with around nine tenths as singletons. This CDR3 has 15 residues. In germline, CDR1 is LNHDA, CDR2 SQIVND (reference sequence). V was clipped by 4 bases and J by 5 bases; unmatched bases: 10. Study outcomes and limitations: Compared with bulk blood, circulating pathogenic-like lymphocytes shared substantially more CDR3 sequences with synovial T cells.

As for this clone: As yet, its antigen is unknown.

The material sequenced was CD4+ T cells from blood. This chain joins TRBV19 and TRBJ1-2, with 7 bases that match TRBD1. The sequence came from a human donor with juvenile idiopathic arthritis. CDR3 loop: CASSKPTTGLYGYTF. The CDR3 DNA reads TGTGCCAGTAGTAAACCGACGACAGGGTTATATGGCTACACCTTC.